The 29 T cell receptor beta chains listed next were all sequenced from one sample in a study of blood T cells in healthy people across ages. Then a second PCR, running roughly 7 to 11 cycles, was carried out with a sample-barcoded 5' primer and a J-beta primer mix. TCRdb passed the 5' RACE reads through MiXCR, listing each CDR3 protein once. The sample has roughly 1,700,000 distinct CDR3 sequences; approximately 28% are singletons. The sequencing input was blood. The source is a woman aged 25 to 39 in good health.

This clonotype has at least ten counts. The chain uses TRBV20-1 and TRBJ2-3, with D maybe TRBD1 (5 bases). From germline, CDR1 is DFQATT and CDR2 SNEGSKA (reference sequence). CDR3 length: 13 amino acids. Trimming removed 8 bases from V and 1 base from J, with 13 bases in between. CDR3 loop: CSSRDSGTDTQYF. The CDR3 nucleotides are TGCAGTTCCAGAGACAGTGGCACAGATACGCAGTATTTT.

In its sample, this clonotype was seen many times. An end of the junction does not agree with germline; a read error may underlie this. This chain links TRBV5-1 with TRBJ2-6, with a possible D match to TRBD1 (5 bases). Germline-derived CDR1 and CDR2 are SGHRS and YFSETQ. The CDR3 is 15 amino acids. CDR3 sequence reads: CASSSTGFGANVLTF. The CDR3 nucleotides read TGTGCCAGCAGTTCAACAGGATTTGGGGCCAACGTCCTGACTTTC.

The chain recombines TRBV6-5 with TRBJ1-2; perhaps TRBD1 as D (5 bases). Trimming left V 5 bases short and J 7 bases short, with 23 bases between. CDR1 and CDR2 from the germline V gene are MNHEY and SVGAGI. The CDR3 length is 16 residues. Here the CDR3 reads CASSRPGYSQDSGYTF. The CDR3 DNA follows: TGTGCCAGCAGTCGCCCCGGTTACAGCCAAGACAGTGGCTACACCTTC.

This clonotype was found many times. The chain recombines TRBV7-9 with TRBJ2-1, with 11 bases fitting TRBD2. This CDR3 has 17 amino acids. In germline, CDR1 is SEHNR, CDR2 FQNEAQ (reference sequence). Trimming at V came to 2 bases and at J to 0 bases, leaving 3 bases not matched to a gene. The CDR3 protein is CASSLSSGGASYNEQFF. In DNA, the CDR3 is TGTGCCAGCAGCTTAAGTAGCGGGGGGGCCTCCTACAATGAGCAGTTCTTC.

CDR3 sequence reads: CASMGAGTEAFF. The CDR3 nucleotides read TGCGCCAGCATGGGGGCTGGCACTGAAGCTTTCTTT. The chain employs TRBV4-1 and TRBJ1-1, with TRBD1 as a possible D gene (6 bases). Germline assignment: CDR1 MGHRA and CDR2 YSYEKL. Between the trimmed V and J ends, which lost 7 bases and 4 bases, there was a span of 10 bases. The CDR3 has 12 amino acids.

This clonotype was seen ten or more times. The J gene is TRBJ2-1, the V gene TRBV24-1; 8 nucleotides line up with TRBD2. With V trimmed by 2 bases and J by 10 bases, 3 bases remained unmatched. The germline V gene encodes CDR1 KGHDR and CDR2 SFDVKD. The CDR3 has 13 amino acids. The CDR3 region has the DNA TGTGCCACCAGTGATTCCAGCGGGGGCGAGCAGTTCTTC. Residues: CATSDSSGGEQFF.

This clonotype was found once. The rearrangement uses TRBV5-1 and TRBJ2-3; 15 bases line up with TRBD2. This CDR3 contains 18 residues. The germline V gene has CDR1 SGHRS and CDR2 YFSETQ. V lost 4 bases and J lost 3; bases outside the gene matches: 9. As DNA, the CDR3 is TGCGCCAGCAGCACGGGACTAGCGGGAGGAGAATTTACAGATACGCAGTATTTT. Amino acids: CASSTGLAGGEFTDTQYF.

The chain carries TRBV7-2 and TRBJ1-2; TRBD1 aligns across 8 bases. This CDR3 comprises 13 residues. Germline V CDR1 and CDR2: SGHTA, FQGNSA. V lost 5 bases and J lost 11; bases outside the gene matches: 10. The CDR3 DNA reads TGTGCCAGCAGCCCAACCTTGGGACAGGCTTACACCTTC. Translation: CASSPTLGQAYTF. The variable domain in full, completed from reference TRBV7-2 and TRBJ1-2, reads GAGVSQSPSNKVTEKGKDVELRCDPISGHTALYWYRQSLGQGLEFLIYFQGNSAPDKSGLPSDRFSAERTGGSVSTLTIQRTQQEDSAVYLCASSPTLGQAYTFGSGTRLTVV.

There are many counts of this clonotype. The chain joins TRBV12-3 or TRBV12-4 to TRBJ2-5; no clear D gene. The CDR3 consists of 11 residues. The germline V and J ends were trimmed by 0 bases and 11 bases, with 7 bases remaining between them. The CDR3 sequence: CASSLAGWQYF. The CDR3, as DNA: TGTGCCAGCAGTTTAGCGGGCTGGCAGTACTTC.

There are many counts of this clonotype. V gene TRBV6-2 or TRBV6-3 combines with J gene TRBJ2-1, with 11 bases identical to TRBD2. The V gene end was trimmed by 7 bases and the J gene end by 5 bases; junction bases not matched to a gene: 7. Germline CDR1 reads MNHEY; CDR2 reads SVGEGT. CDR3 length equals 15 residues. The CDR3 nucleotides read TGTGCCAGCATCCAATCACTAGCGGGAGACAATGAGCAGTTCTTC. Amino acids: CASIQSLAGDNEQFF.

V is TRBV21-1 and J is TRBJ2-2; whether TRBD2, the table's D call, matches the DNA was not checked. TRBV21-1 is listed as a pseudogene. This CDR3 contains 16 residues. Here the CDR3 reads CASSMRTSLSTGELFF. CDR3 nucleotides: TGTGCCAGCAGCATGCGGACTAGCCTCTCCACCGGGGAGCTGTTTTTT.

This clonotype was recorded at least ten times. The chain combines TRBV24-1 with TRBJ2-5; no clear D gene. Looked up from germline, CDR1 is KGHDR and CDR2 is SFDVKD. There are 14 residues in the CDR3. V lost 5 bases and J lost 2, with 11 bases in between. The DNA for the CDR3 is TGTGCCACCAGTGCGACGGAGTTACAAGAGACCCAGTACTTC. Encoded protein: CATSATELQETQYF.

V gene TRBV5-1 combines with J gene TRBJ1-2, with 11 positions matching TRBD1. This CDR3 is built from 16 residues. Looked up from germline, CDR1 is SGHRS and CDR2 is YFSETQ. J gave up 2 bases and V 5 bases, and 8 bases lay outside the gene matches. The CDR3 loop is CASSAQDRGRNYGYTF. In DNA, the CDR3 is TGCGCCAGCAGTGCCCAGGACAGGGGGCGGAACTATGGCTACACCTTC.

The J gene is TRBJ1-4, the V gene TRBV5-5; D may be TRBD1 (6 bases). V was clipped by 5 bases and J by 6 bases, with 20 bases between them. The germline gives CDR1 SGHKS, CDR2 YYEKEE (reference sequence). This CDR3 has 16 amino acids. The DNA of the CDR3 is TGTGCCAGCAGTCAACAGGGTGTTCAGAGCGATGAAAAACTGTTTTTT. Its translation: CASSQQGVQSDEKLFF.

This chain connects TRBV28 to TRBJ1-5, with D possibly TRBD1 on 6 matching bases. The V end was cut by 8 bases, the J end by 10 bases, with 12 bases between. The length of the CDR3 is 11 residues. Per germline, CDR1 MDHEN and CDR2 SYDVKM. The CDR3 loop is CASGAGDPQHF. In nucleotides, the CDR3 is TGTGCCAGCGGAGCAGGGGATCCCCAGCATTTT.

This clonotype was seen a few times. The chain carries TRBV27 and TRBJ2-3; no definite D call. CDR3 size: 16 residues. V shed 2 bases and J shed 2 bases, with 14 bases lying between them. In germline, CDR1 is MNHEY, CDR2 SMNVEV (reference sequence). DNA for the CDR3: TGTGCCAGCAGTTTACGAGCCGCCGAAATCACAGATACGCAGTATTTT. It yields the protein CASSLRAAEITDTQYF.

In DNA form, the CDR3 reads TGCGCCAGCAGCCAAGATTTTTCCCGGGATCAGCCCCAGCATTTT. This translates into CASSQDFSRDQPQHF. V is TRBV4-3 and J is TRBJ1-5, with no clear D. The germline CDR1 and CDR2 sequences are LGHNA and YSLEER. This CDR3 contains 15 residues. Between the trimmed V and J ends, which lost 0 bases and 5 bases, there was a span of 11 bases.

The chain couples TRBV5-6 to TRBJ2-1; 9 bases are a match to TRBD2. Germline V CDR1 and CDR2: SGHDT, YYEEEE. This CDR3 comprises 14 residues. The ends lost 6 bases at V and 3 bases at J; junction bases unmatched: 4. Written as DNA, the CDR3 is TGTGCCAGCAACGTAGCGGGAGTCTACAATGAGCAGTTCTTC. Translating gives CASNVAGVYNEQFF.

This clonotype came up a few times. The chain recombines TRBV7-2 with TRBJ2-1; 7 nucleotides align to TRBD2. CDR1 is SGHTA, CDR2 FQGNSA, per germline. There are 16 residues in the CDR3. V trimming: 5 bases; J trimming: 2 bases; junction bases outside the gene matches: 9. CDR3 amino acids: CASSTASGGPYNEQFF. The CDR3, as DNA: TGTGCCAGCAGCACGGCTAGCGGAGGCCCCTACAATGAGCAGTTCTTC.

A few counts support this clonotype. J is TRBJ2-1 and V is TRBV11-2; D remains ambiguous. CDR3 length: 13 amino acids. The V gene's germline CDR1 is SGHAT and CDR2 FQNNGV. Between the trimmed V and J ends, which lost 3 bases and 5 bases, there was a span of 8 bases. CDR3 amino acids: CASSFTTNNEQFF. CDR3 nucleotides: TGTGCCAGCAGCTTTACTACCAACAATGAGCAGTTCTTC. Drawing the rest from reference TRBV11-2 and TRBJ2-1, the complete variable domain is EAGVAQSPRYKIIEKRQSVAFWCNPISGHATLYWYQQILGQGPKLLIQFQNNGVVDDSQLPKDRFSAERLKGVDSTLKIQPAKLEDSAVYLCASSFTTNNEQFFGPGTRLTVL.

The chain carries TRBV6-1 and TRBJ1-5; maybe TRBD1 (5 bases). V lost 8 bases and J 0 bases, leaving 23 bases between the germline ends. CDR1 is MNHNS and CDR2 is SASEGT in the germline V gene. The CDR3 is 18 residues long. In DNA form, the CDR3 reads TGTGCCAGCGCCCGCGCTCCAGGGTTCGGGGATAGCAATCAGCCCCAGCATTTT. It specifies CASARAPGFGDSNQPQHF.

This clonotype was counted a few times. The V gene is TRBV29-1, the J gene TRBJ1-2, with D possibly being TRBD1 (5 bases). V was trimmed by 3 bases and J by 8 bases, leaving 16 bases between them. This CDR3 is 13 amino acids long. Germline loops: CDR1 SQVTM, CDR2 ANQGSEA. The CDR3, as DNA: TGCAGCGTTGACCGGGGGGGGTTCCAGGGCTACACCTTC. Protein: CSVDRGGFQGYTF.

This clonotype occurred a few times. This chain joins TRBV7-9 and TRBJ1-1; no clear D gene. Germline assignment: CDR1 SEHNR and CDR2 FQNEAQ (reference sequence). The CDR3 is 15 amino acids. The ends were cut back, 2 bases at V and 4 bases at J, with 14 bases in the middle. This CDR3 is CASSLYAGEATEAFF. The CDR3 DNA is TGTGCCAGCAGCTTATATGCGGGAGAGGCCACTGAAGCTTTCTTT.

The CDR3: CSACSSTSGSLEQYF. CDR3 in DNA: TGCAGTGCTTGTAGTTCGACTAGCGGGTCTCTAGAGCAGTACTTC. The chain has TRBV20-1 and TRBJ2-7; 10 nucleotides line up with TRBD2. Germline CDR1 DFQATT, CDR2 SNEGSKA (reference sequence). Germline trimming cut 5 bases from V and 7 bases from J; bases unmatched to any gene: 14. The CDR3 runs to 15 residues.

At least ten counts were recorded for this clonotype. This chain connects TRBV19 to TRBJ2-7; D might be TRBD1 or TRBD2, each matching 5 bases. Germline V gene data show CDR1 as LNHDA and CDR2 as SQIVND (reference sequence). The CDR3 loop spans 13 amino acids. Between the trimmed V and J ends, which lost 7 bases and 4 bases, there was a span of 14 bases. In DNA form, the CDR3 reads TGTGCCAGTAAGGGGTCGAGGGATTACGAGCAGTACTTC. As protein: CASKGSRDYEQYF.

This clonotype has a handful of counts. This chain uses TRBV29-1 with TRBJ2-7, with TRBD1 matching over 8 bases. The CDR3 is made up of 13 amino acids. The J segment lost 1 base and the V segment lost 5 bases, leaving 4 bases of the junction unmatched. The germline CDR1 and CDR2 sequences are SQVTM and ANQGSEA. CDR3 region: CSVRDRGSYEQYF. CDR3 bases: TGCAGCGTTCGAGACAGGGGATCCTACGAGCAGTACTTC.

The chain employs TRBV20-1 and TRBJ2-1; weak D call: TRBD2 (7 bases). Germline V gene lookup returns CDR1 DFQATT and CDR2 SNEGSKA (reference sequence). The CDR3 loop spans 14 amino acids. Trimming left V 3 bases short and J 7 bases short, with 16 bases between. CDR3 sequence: CSASSGGRLNEQFF. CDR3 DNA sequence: TGCAGTGCTAGTTCCGGGGGGCGTTTAAATGAGCAGTTCTTC.

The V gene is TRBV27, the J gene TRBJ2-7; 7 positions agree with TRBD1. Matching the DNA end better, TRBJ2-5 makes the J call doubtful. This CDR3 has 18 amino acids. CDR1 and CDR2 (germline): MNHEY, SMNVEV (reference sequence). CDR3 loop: CASSPLRLRGPSGETQYF. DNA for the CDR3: TGTGCCAGCAGTCCACTGAGGCTGAGGGGGCCAAGTGGAGAGACCCAGTACTTC.

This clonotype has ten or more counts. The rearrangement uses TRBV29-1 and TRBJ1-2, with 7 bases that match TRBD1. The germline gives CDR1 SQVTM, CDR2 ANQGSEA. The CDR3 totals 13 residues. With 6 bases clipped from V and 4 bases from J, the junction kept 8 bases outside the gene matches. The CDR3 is CSVGQLWGYGYTF. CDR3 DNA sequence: TGCAGCGTGGGACAGTTATGGGGCTATGGCTACACCTTC.